This TCR beta chain was profiled in a study of CD8+ T cells in alopecia areata. About the research overall: Scoring treated patients' severity relied on the percentage of scalp area affected. Study-level findings and limits: Possibly as an HLA-related effect, TCR sharing across patients appeared less clear than in mice. Lesional scalp, notably in alopecia totalis/universalis, had clonality above that of normal scalp. Within the top 100, expanded CD8+ clones significantly decreased with tofacitinib, as did scalp clonality.

As to treatment: oral pan-JAK inhibitor, 5-10 mg twice daily. This clone was recorded a few times. The antigen remains undetermined. RNA extraction and reverse transcription yielded cDNA as sequencing template. The table came from immunoSEQ multiplex PCR; TCRdb's copy has only in-frame clones and leaves some out. The data contain around 150,000 clones, about 60% of them singletons. The TCR was taken from a human donor with alopecia areata. Sequenced here: CD4+ T cells sorted from blood, sampled at week 24, from a patient treated with tofacitinib.

The CDR3: CSASSDRGAQHF. CDR3 coding DNA: TGCAGCGCTTCATCCGACAGGGGTGCCCAGCATTTT. V is TRBV29-1 and J is TRBJ1-5, with 8 bases that match TRBD1. J was trimmed by 11 bases and V by 7 bases; bases with no gene match: 10. Germline V CDR1 and CDR2: SQVTM, ANQGSEA. This CDR3 contains 12 residues.